This is a list of T cell receptor beta chains from one sample in a study of tumor-infiltrating lymphocytes in primary liver carcinoma. TCRdb used MiXCR to reprocess the multiplex PCR reads, holding one entry per CDR3 protein. The sample yields more than 20,000 distinct CDR3 sequences, over 75% seen once. The sequenced sample was liver tumor tissue from sampling region 2. These receptors all stem from a woman younger than 45 with primary liver carcinoma and hepatitis B virus infection. The CDR3 runs from the conserved cysteine through the conserved F or W. The D gene is left open where the match is weak. Clone size is stated in some rows and not others, as once, few, many or a class when expanded.

TRBD2,once,TRBJ2-1,TRBV11-3,TGTGCCAGGAGCCAACTAGCGGGGGGTGGGTATGAGCAATTCTTC,CARSQLAGGGYEQFF
-,once,TRBJ2-2,TRBV7-9,TGTGCCATAGCAAGGGGAACGAACACCGGGGAGCTGTTTTTT,CAIARGTNTGELFF
TRBD1,-,TRBJ1-1,TRBV11-2,TGTGGCAGCAGTGCTCGGGACAGGGGGCGCAAGAGGTGTAGTAACACTGAAGCTTTCTTT,CGSSARDRGRKRCSNTEAFF
TRBD2,-,TRBJ2-1,TRBV13,TGTGCCAGCAGCACCGGGACTAGTGGGGCATACAATGAGGACTTCTTC,CASSTGTSGAYNEDFF
TRBD1,-,TRBJ1-2,TRBV12-3/TRBV12-4,TGTGCCAGCGGACCCCGGGACAGCTATGGCTACACCTTC,CASGPRDSYGYTF
-,-,TRBJ2-7,TRBV28,TGTACCAGCGCCGGGCAGACCTACGAGCAGTACTTC,CTSAGQTYEQYF
-,-,TRBJ2-2,TRBV7-3,TGTGCCAGCAGCTTAATAGGTCCCGGGGAGCTAGTTTTT,CASSLIGPGELVF
-,-,TRBJ1-2,TRBV11-2,TGTGCCAGCAGCAGACGAGGCGGGGATTGGAGTTATGGCTACACCTTC,CASSRRGGDWSYGYTF
-,-,TRBJ1-1,TRBV11-2,TGTGCCAGCAGATATACAAGGGGGAGGGCTGGAGCTTCCTTT,CASRYTRGRAGASF
-,-,TRBJ1-1,TRBV11-2,TGTGCCAGCAGGTATACAGGGAGGAGGGCTGAAGCTTACTTT,CASRYTGRRAEAYF
TRBD2,-,TRBJ2-3,TRBV4-3,TGCGCCAGCAACCAAGGTTTTGCGGGAGCCTGGCATACGCGGTATTTT,CASNQGFAGAWHTRYF
-,few,TRBJ1-1,TRBV7-9,TGTGCCAGCGGTACTAGAAACACTGAAGCTTTCTTT,CASGTRNTEAFF
TRBD1,-,TRBJ2-5,TRBV6-5,TGTGCCAGCAGTACCGACAGGGGGCCGATCCAGTGCTTC,CASSTDRGPIQCF
TRBD2,-,TRBJ2-2,TRBV7-8,TGTGCCAGCAGCCCCTTTAGACTAGCGGGAGAGGACACAGGGGAGCTGTTCTTT,CASSPFRLAGEDTGELFF
-,-,TRBJ2-5,TRBV29-1,TGCAGAAGTAGACTAGACCAAGAGGCCCAGTACTTC,CRSRLDQEAQYF
TRBD2,-,TRBJ2-1,TRBV6-1,TGTGCCAGCAGTGAACTTGGCGGGGGTGAATGTGAGCAGTTCTTC,CASSELGGGECEQFF
-,-,TRBJ1-2,TRBV11-2,TGTGCTAGCATCCCGCGAGGCGGGGATTGGAGCTATGGCTACACCTTC,CASIPRGGDWSYGYTF
-,-,TRBJ2-7,TRBV12-3/TRBV12-4,TGTACCAGCAGTTTACTAGGGAGTGGGATCTACGAGCAATACTTC,CTSSLLGSGIYEQYF
TRBD2,-,TRBJ2-1,TRBV11-2,TGTGACAGCAGCCTAGGGCGGGGGTTTGAGCAGTTCTTC,CDSSLGRGFEQFF
TRBD2,-,TRBJ2-2,TRBV7-8,TGTGCCGGCAGCTCCTTTAGACTAGCGGGAAGGGACACCGGGGAGCTGTTTTTT,CAGSSFRLAGRDTGELFF
-,-,TRBJ2-7,TRBV28,TGCGCCGGCAGCGACTCCTTCCACGAGCAGTACTTC,CAGSDSFHEQYF
-,many,TRBJ1-1,TRBV7-9,TGTGCCAGCAGCTTCGGGCAGGGGAACACTGAAGCTTTCTTT,CASSFGQGNTEAFF
TRBD1,many,TRBJ2-1,TRBV9,TGTGCCAGCAGCGTAGAGGGACAGGGCCGCAATGAGCAGTTCTTC,CASSVEGQGRNEQFF
-,-,TRBJ2-5,TRBV11-2,TGTGCCAGCAGCCCTAGACAGACGGAGATCCAGTACTTC,CASSPRQTEIQYF
-,once,TRBJ2-5,TRBV11-2,TGTACCAGCAGCTTTTTGACGACAGCCTCCGAGACCCAGTACTTC,CTSSFLTTASETQYF
-,once,TRBJ2-4,TRBV11-1,TGTACCAGCAGCTTAGCCGGGGCGGGTTATGGCATTCAGTACTTC,CTSSLAGAGYGIQYF
-,-,TRBJ2-3,TRBV20-1,TGCAGTGCTACCCGGACAGCGATCGATACGCAGTATTTT,CSATRTAIDTQYF
-,-,TRBJ1-6,TRBV5-5,TGTGCCAGCAACTTGGACGTCAGTAATTCACTCATCCACTTT,CASNLDVSNSLIHF
-,-,TRBJ2-3,TRBV7-9,TGTGCCAGCAGCACTCGGGAGAACAATCAGCCCCAGTATTTT,CASSTRENNQPQYF
-,few,TRBJ2-1,TRBV4-3,TGCGCCAGCAACCAGGATGCGGGAAACTCCTACAATGAGCAGTTCTTC,CASNQDAGNSYNEQFF
TRBD2,-,TRBJ2-1,TRBV11-3,TGTGCCAGCAGCCTACTAGCGGGGCGGGGATATGAGCAATTCTTC,CASSLLAGRGYEQFF
-,-,TRBJ2-5,TRBV12-3/TRBV12-4,TGTGCCAGCAGCACCTACCCTTGGAGCGAAGAGTCACAGTACTTC,CASSTYPWSEESQYF
-,many,TRBJ2-1,TRBV2,TGTGCCAGCAGTGTAGGCGGAACCTCCTACAATGAGCAGTTCTTC,CASSVGGTSYNEQFF
-,-,TRBJ1-1,TRBV6-6,TGTACCAGCAGTCCGGCGGCATGCAACACGGAAGCTTTCTTT,CTSSPAACNTEAFF
TRBD2,large,TRBJ2-3,TRBV4-3,TGCGCCAGCAGCCAAGAAGGTCTAGCGGGAGGGCCAACAGATACGCAGTATTTT,CASSQEGLAGGPTDTQYF
-,-,TRBJ2-2,TRBV5-6,TGTGTCGGCAGCTTGGCATTCAGGGTCACCGGGGAGCTGTTTTTT,CVGSLAFRVTGELFF
-,-,TRBJ1-6,TRBV5-6,-,CASSLVALGSSPHF
TRBD2,-,TRBJ2-1,TRBV11-3,TGTGCCAGCAGTCGACTAGCGCGGGGGGGATATGAGCAATTCTTC,CASSRLARGGYEQFF
-,-,TRBJ1-1,TRBV6-5,TGTGCCAGCAGTTGCGGGGCCAGCGAAAGAGGAACTGAAGCTTTCTTT,CASSCGASERGTEAFF
-,-,TRBJ2-1,TRBV2,TGTGCCGGTCTAGTCAGCTCCTACAAGGAGCAGTCATTC,CAGLVSSYKEQSF
-,-,TRBJ2-5,TRBV10-3,TGTGCCATCAGTAAGTCTGCTGCCAGACAAGAGACCCAGTACTTC,CAISKSAARQETQYF
-,-,TRBJ2-7,TRBV7-9,TGTGTCAGCAACTTAGTTGCGGGGGAGCAGTACTTC,CVSNLVAGEQYF
-,-,TRBJ2-1,TRBV10-3,TGTCCCATCAGTTACACGGCGACCCGGGATGAGCAATTCTTC,CPISYTATRDEQFF
-,-,TRBJ2-1,TRBV10-3,TGTGCCATCAGTGCCACGACGATCCGGGATGAGCAGTTCTTC,CAISATTIRDEQFF
-,few,TRBJ1-2,TRBV4-2,TGTGTCAGCAACCAAGTCTCACTAGGCCAACGAAGCTATGGCTATACCTTC,CVSNQVSLGQRSYGYTF
-,-,TRBJ2-3,TRBV4-3,TGCGCCAGTAGCCGGTCGGTCTGGCTGGGTGATCCCGATGATATGCAGTATTTT,CASSRSVWLGDPDDMQYF
-,-,TRBJ2-7,TRBV6-5,TGTACCAGCAGTTACAAGGACAGCAGCTACTATGAGCAGTACTTC,CTSSYKDSSYYEQYF
-,-,TRBJ2-4,TRBV29-1,TGCAGCGTTCGGGACCCAGCGGTGCAAAATGTTCAGTACTTC,CSVRDPAVQNVQYF
TRBD2,-,TRBJ2-5,TRBV12-3/TRBV12-4,TGTGCCAGCAGCACCTACCCCGGGAGGGTGGAGTCCCAGTACTTC,CASSTYPGRVESQYF
-,-,TRBJ1-5,TRBV6-2/TRBV6-3,TGTGCTAGCAGTTACTGGGACGATCAGCACCAGCATTTT,CASSYWDDQHQHF
TRBD2,-,TRBJ2-3,TRBV7-9,TGTGCCAGCAGCTTAGGAGCGGGGATTAGCACTGATACGCAGTATTTT,CASSLGAGISTDTQYF
TRBD1,medium-sized,TRBJ2-6,TRBV6-5,TGTGCCAGCAAGACATACAGGGGGCGCGTCTCTGGGGCCAACGTCCTGACTTTC,CASKTYRGRVSGANVLTF
-,-,TRBJ2-3,TRBV28,TGTGCCAGCAGTCACCCCCCGGGACGGCTAGATACGCAGTATTTT,CASSHPPGRLDTQYF